This T cell receptor (beta chain) was profiled in a study of T cell repertoires in cytomegalovirus infection. Across the study: Public TCR beta signatures indicated both CMV infection and matching HLA type.

Overall study findings and caveats: Summed frequency of public TCR beta families distinguished CMV carriers with the relevant HLA.

The V end lost 1 base, the J end lost 3 bases, and 9 bases lay between the germline ends. Germline V CDR1 and CDR2: SNHLY, FYNNEI. The CDR3 is made up of 14 amino acids. TCRdb reprocessed the reads via MiXCR and lists one record per CDR3 protein. The repertoire holds 380,000 or so distinct CDR3 sequences, with about 35% as singletons. This clonotype was picked up many times. Antigen unknown. This sequence was found in a human donor in good health (CMV status not recorded). Some clones in this sample may be carry-over from other donors' samples. The starting material was cultured PBMCs, obtained from culture after CMV antigen stimulation. The rearrangement links TRBV2 to TRBJ1-1; D perhaps matches TRBD1 (5 bases). The CDR3 region has the DNA TGTGCCAGCAGTGAAGGGACAAAGTACACTGAAGCTTTCTTT. Its translation is CASSEGTKYTEAFF.